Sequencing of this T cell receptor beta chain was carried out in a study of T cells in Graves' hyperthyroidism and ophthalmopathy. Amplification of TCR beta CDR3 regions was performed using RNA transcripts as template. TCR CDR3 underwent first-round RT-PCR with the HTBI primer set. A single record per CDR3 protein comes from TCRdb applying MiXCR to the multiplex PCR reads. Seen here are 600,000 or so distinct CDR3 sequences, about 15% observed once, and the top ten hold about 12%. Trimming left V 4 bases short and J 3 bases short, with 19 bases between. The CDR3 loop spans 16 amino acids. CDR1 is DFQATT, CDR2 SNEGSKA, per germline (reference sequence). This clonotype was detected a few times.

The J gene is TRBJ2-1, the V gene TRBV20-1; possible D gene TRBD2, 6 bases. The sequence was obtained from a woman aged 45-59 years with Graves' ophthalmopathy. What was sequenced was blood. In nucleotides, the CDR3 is TGCAGTGCTACAGAGCGGTCGGGAGTTTACTACAATGAGCAGTTCTTC. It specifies CSATERSGVYYNEQFF.